This T cell receptor beta chain was documented in a study of blood T cell repertoires in COVID-19. Study-wide background: Sample material is recorded as cDNA or gDNA derived from T cells, B-cell-depleted T cells, or PBMCs.

This CDR3 spans 16 amino acids. The V end was cut by 3 bases, the J end by 0 bases, with 10 bases between. Germline CDR1 KGHDR, CDR2 SFDVKD. Original processing notes: Amplification from reference gene primers served as the basis for estimated nucleated cell counts. TCRdb's copy holds only in-frame clones and misses some; the assay was immunoSEQ multiplex PCR. The V and J calls and clone size were taken over from that table, and D and trimming were inferred from the DNA. The profile shows 8,000 or so clones, around 80% of them singletons. The sequence was obtained from a human donor in a cohort sampled during active COVID-19. The material sequenced was peripheral blood. The chain employs TRBV24-1 and TRBJ2-2; possible D gene TRBD2, 5 bases. The CDR3 nucleotides are TGTGCCACCAGTGATCAGGACTTTGCGAACACCGGGGAGCTGTTTTTT. Its protein product is CATSDQDFANTGELFF.